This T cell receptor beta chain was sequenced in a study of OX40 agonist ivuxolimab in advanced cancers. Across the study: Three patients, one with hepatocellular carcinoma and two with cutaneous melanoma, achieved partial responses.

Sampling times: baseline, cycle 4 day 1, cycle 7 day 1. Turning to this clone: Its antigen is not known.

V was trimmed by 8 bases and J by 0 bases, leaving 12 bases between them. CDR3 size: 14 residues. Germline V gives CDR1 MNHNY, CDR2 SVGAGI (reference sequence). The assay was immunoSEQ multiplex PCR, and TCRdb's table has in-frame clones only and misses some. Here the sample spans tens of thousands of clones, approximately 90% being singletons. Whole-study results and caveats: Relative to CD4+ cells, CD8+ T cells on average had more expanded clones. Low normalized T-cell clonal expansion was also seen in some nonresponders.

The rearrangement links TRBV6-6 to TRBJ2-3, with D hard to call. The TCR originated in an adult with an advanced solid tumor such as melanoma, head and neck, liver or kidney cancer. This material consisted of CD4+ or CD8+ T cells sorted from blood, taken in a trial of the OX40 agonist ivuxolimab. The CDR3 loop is CASRSDLSTDTQYF. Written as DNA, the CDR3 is TGTGCCAGCCGGAGTGACCTTAGCACAGATACGCAGTATTTT.